The clone carrying this T cell receptor (beta chain) was detected only once. TCRdb's copy holds only in-frame clones and misses some; the assay was immunoSEQ multiplex PCR. The table has roughly 380,000 clones, about 88% seen once. This CDR3 comprises 12 residues. V lost 2 bases and J lost 4, with 3 bases in between. CDR1 is KGHSH and CDR2 is LQKENI in the germline V gene. These data come from a study of blood T cell repertoires in COVID-19. The receptor's source is a woman aged 40 to 55 with COVID-19, enrolled during active disease. Specimen: peripheral blood. The rearrangement uses TRBV18 and TRBJ2-1; D uncertain. The CDR3 coding sequence is TGTGCCAGCTCACCATTATACAATGAGCAGTTCTTC. Translated: CASSPLYNEQFF.